This TCR beta chain was retrieved from a study of graft-versus-host responses after intestinal transplantation. Study details: Recipients had multivisceral, liver-intestinal, or isolated intestinal transplants. Study-wide results and limits: HvG clone declines early post-transplant were associated with peak circulating GvH levels. Among recipient marrow samples, GvH clones were found; some appeared first in ileum or blood. High graft-versus-host to host-versus-graft T cell clonal ratios marked allografts of patients with graft-donor macrochimerism.

To note about this clone: What it binds is unknown.

Some clones are missing from TCRdb's copy, which holds only in-frame ones; the method was immunoSEQ multiplex PCR. The sample carries fewer than 85,000 clones, over 70% recorded once. The specimen was unstimulated CD4+ T cells sorted from spleen or lymph node cells, collected before transplant. This TCR was recovered from a human donor who was the organ donor for an intestinal transplant.

CDR3 loop: CASGSTGSLNEQFF. CDR3 in DNA: TGTGCTAGTGGAAGCACAGGGTCCTTGAATGAGCAGTTCTTC. This sequence joins TRBV12-5 and TRBJ2-1; a weak D match, TRBD1 (6 bases). Germline V gene lookup returns CDR1 LGHNT and CDR2 FRNRAP. The V end was cut by 6 bases, the J end by 7 bases, with 16 bases between. The CDR3 is 14 amino acids.